One and the same sample provided the 29 T cell receptor beta chains below, sequenced in a study of blood T cell repertoires in COVID-19. The repertoire was sequenced with immunoSEQ multiplex PCR; TCRdb's copy has only in-frame clones and lacks some. The data contain a few hundred thousand clones, roughly 83% of them singletons. Sequencing used peripheral blood. The receptors shown here come from a woman between 45 and 60 years old with acute or convalescent COVID-19.

The V call is TRBV2, the J call TRBJ2-2, with a weak D call TRBD1 (6 bases). Germline-derived CDR1 and CDR2 are SNHLY and FYNNEI. The CDR3 is made up of 14 amino acids. Trimming removed 2 bases from V and 5 bases from J, with 9 bases in between. The CDR3: CASSEWQGTGELFF. Here the CDR3 DNA reads TGTGCCAGCAGTGAATGGCAGGGGACCGGGGAGCTGTTTTTT.

The V gene is TRBV19, the J gene TRBJ1-5; 7 bases fit TRBD1. The CDR3 totals 15 residues. Germline loops: CDR1 LNHDA, CDR2 SQIVND (reference sequence). Trimming removed 7 bases from V and 5 bases from J; junction bases left unmatched: 11. The CDR3 sequence is CASTSLRDSDQPQHF. CDR3 in DNA: TGTGCCAGTACCTCCCTTCGGGACAGCGATCAGCCCCAGCATTTT. Looking up the rest from reference TRBV19 and TRBJ1-5 gives the full variable domain: DGGITQSPKYLFRKEGQNVTLSCEQNLNHDAMYWYRQDPGQGLRLIYYSQIVNDFQKGDIAEGYSVSREKKESFPLTVTSAQKNPTAFYLCASTSLRDSDQPQHFGDGTRLSIL.

This chain uses TRBV7-2 with TRBJ2-7; 9 bases align to TRBD1. From germline, CDR1 is SGHTA and CDR2 FQGNSA. Losses at the gene ends were 3 bases for V and 6 bases for J; bases not matched to a gene: 6. This CDR3 spans 14 amino acids. CDR3 sequence (DNA): TGTGCCAGCAGCTTCCGGGACAGGGCTTTCGAGCAGTACTTC. It encodes CASSFRDRAFEQYF.

The chain combines TRBV20-1 with TRBJ1-2; a possible D gene is TRBD1 (5 bases). Trimming cost V 1 base and J 7 bases, with 7 bases left between them. The CDR3 spans 11 residues. Germline CDR1 reads DFQATT; CDR2 reads SNEGSKA (reference sequence). The CDR3 DNA follows: TGCAGTGCTAGAGTGGGGGGTGGCTACACCTTC. It encodes CSARVGGGYTF.

The chain uses TRBV4-1 and TRBJ2-7; D might be TRBD2 (5 bases). The V gene lost 2 bases and the J gene lost 9 bases, with 17 bases spanning the gap. This CDR3 has 14 amino acids. The germline gives CDR1 MGHRA, CDR2 YSYEKL. The CDR3: CASSQHDFPEGQYF. The CDR3, as DNA: TGCGCCAGCAGCCAACACGACTTCCCCGAGGGGCAGTACTTC.

The gene calls are TRBV28 and TRBJ1-6; 7 bases align to TRBD1. There are 13 residues in the CDR3. Germline CDR1 and CDR2: MDHEN and SYDVKM. V lost 10 bases to trimming and J lost 7 bases; unmatched junction nucleotides: 7. The CDR3 DNA reads as TGTGCCATCCGGGACAGCCTGAATTCACCCCTCCACTTT. Its translation is CAIRDSLNSPLHF.

J is TRBJ2-3 and V is TRBV27; D perhaps matches TRBD1 (5 bases). Germline V gene lookup returns CDR1 MNHEY and CDR2 SMNVEV (reference sequence). Between the trimmed V and J ends, which lost 5 bases and 0 bases, there was a span of 9 bases. The CDR3 has 14 amino acids. The CDR3 DNA sequence: TGTGCCAGCAGTCAAAGGACAAGCACAGATACGCAGTATTTT. The encoded protein is CASSQRTSTDTQYF.

The V gene is TRBV7-2, the J gene TRBJ2-1, with D perhaps matching TRBD2 (6 bases). Germline CDR1 reads SGHTA; CDR2 reads FQGNSA. This CDR3 region has 14 residues. V lost 3 bases and J lost 4, with 10 bases in between. The chain's CDR3 is CASSLEGPYNEQFF. The CDR3 DNA follows: TGTGCCAGCAGCTTGGAGGGGCCTTACAATGAGCAGTTCTTC.

The chain employs TRBV7-2 and TRBJ2-1; 9 bases match TRBD1. Trimming removed 5 bases from V and 7 bases from J; junction bases left unmatched: 12. The CDR3 consists of 16 residues. The germline V gene encodes CDR1 SGHTA and CDR2 FQGNSA. The CDR3 reads CASSLRRTGVENEQFF. The CDR3 DNA reads as TGTGCCAGCAGCCTACGTAGGACAGGGGTGGAGAATGAGCAGTTCTTC.

This clone was observed a single time. The chain links TRBV5-4 to TRBJ2-5, with 7 bases identical to TRBD2. With V trimmed by 6 bases and J by 7 bases, 12 bases remained unmatched. CDR1 is SGHNT and CDR2 is YYREEE in the germline V gene (reference sequence). The CDR3 is 14 residues long. The DNA for the CDR3 is TGTGCCAGCAACGCAGGGACTAAAACTGGGACCCAGTACTTC. Translated, it gives CASNAGTKTGTQYF.

This clone was counted ten times or more. The chain joins TRBV19 to TRBJ2-1; unclear D gene. In germline, CDR1 is LNHDA, CDR2 SQIVND (reference sequence). Trimming pared 4 bases from V and 2 bases from J, leaving 9 bases between. This CDR3 spans 14 amino acids. The CDR3 region has the DNA TGTGCCAGTAGTAGATCAGATCCCTACAATGAGCAGTTCTTC. Translating gives CASSRSDPYNEQFF.

The chain combines TRBV3-1 (or the pseudogene TRBV3-2) with TRBJ2-7, with 10 bases lining up with TRBD2. Trimming took 9 bases from V and 2 from J; bases not matched to a gene: 4. Germline CDR1 reads LGHDT; CDR2 reads YNNKEL (reference sequence). The CDR3 is 13 residues long. CDR3 region: CASTGTSAYEQYF. CDR3 in DNA: TGTGCCAGTACCGGGACTAGCGCCTACGAGCAGTACTTC.

The chain recombines TRBV7-9 with TRBJ2-7; weak D call: TRBD2 (5 bases). CDR1 and CDR2 (germline): SEHNR, FQNEAQ (reference sequence). Trimming removed 5 bases from V and 7 bases from J, with 15 bases in between. CDR3 length: 13 amino acids. CDR3 bases: TGTGCCAGCAGCGCCCAATCAACGGGGGAGCAGTACTTC. This encodes CASSAQSTGEQYF.

The V and J genes are TRBV2 and TRBJ2-2, with 11 bases matching TRBD2. Germline CDR1 is SNHLY and CDR2 is FYNNEI. V trimming: 6 bases; J trimming: 1 base; junction bases outside the gene matches: 4. This CDR3 spans 16 amino acids. This CDR3 is CASRPLAGGNTGELFF. The CDR3 nucleotides are TGTGCCAGCAGACCCCTAGCGGGGGGGAACACCGGGGAGCTGTTTTTT.

V and J are TRBV2 and TRBJ2-3; D is possibly TRBD2 (8 bases). This CDR3 has 15 residues. The germline V gene has CDR1 SNHLY and CDR2 FYNNEI. With 7 bases removed from V and 0 bases from J, the gap between germline ends came to 14 bases. CDR3 amino acids: CASTGGTASTDTQYF. The CDR3, as DNA: TGTGCCAGCACGGGAGGGACAGCTAGCACAGATACGCAGTATTTT.

This chain links TRBV18 with TRBJ1-4, with TRBD1 matching 9 bases. CDR1 is KGHSH and CDR2 is LQKENI in the germline V gene. Trimming took 6 bases from V and 5 from J; bases not matched to a gene: 13. The CDR3 loop spans 17 amino acids. The CDR3 spells CASSRTRTGDQNEKLFF. CDR3 sequence (DNA): TGTGCCAGCTCTCGCACTCGGACAGGGGACCAAAATGAAAAACTGTTTTTT.

The genes are TRBV19 and TRBJ1-1; D uncertain. V gave up 5 bases and J gave up 10 bases, with 11 bases separating them. Germline CDR1 reads LNHDA; CDR2 reads SQIVND (reference sequence). The CDR3 is 11 amino acids. The CDR3 reads CASSGGSTAFF. In nucleotides, the CDR3 is TGTGCCAGTAGTGGAGGCTCAACAGCTTTCTTT.

The CDR3 reads CASSDPRLGEANTGELFF. The DNA for the CDR3 is TGTGCCAGCAGTGATCCCCGGCTAGGAGAAGCGAACACCGGGGAGCTGTTTTTT. The chain employs TRBV25-1 and TRBJ2-2; no firm D call. The CDR3 sequence is 18 residues long. Germline CDR1 is MGHDK and CDR2 is SYGVNS. V was clipped by 3 bases and J by 0 bases, with 17 bases between them.

This chain links TRBV5-1 with TRBJ2-5; 9 bases line up with TRBD2. V was pared by 8 bases and J by 5 bases, with 13 bases of the junction left unmatched. Per the germline V gene, CDR1 is SGHRS and CDR2 is YFSETQ. CDR3 length equals 15 residues. The CDR3 protein is CASNRGGGAPETQYF. The CDR3, as DNA: TGCGCCAGTAACCGGGGCGGGGGGGCCCCTGAGACCCAGTACTTC.

The gene calls are TRBV7-3 and TRBJ2-3, with a possible D match to TRBD2 (5 bases). CDR1 and CDR2 from the germline V gene are SGHTA and FQGTGA. The V end was cut by 5 bases, the J end by 2 bases, with 17 bases between. The CDR3 is 16 residues long. The CDR3 sequence is CASSPFSLAATDTQYF. The CDR3 region has the DNA TGTGCCAGCAGCCCCTTTTCCCTAGCTGCCACAGATACGCAGTATTTT.

The rearrangement uses TRBV4-3 and TRBJ1-1; 7 positions agree with TRBD1. Germline lookup yields CDR1 LGHNA and CDR2 YSLEER. The J segment lost 0 bases and the V segment lost 4 bases, leaving 2 bases of the junction unmatched. The CDR3 has 14 residues. CDR3 protein: CASSLGQVNTEAFF. DNA of the CDR3: TGCGCCAGCAGCCTTGGACAGGTGAACACTGAAGCTTTCTTT.

DNA for the CDR3: TGTGCCAGCAGCGCTCCGGGACAGGGGAACACTGGGGCCAACGTCCTGACTTTC. It specifies CASSAPGQGNTGANVLTF. The V gene is TRBV5-6, the J gene TRBJ2-6; 10 bases align to TRBD1. J gave up 2 bases and V 4 bases, and 9 bases lay outside the gene matches. This CDR3 is built from 18 residues. Germline V CDR1 and CDR2: SGHDT, YYEEEE.

The gene calls are TRBV20-1 and TRBJ2-5, with a tentative D call TRBD2 (5 bases). The CDR3 is 11 residues long. V gave up 3 bases and J gave up 4 bases, with 6 bases separating them. The germline V gene has CDR1 DFQATT and CDR2 SNEGSKA (reference sequence). The CDR3 loop is CSASGVETQYF. CDR3 nucleotides: TGCAGTGCTAGCGGGGTAGAGACCCAGTACTTC.

This clone was observed a handful of times. The chain links TRBV2 to TRBJ2-7; the match to TRBD1 covers 7 bases. CDR3 length: 14 amino acids. V trimming: 7 bases; J trimming: 1 base; junction bases outside the gene matches: 7. Germline V gene data show CDR1 as SNHLY and CDR2 as FYNNEI. CDR3: CASNTPGQSYEQYF. CDR3 nucleotide sequence: TGTGCCAGCAACACACCGGGACAGTCCTACGAGCAGTACTTC. Drawing the rest from reference TRBV2 and TRBJ2-7, the complete variable domain is EPEVTQTPSHQVTQMGQEVILRCVPISNHLYFYWYRQILGQKVEFLVSFYNNEISEKSEIFDDQFSVERPDGSNFTLKIRSTKLEDSAMYFCASNTPGQSYEQYFGPGTRLTVT.

This rearrangement joins TRBV28 to TRBJ1-4; the D is unclear. The CDR3 consists of 14 residues. V was clipped by 1 base and J by 7 bases, with 10 bases between them. The germline gives CDR1 MDHEN, CDR2 SYDVKM. The CDR3 sequence is CASSLSGYLEKLFF. CDR3 in DNA: TGTGCCAGCAGTTTATCGGGGTATCTTGAAAAACTGTTTTTT.

This chain joins TRBV5-4 and TRBJ2-1; D remains unclear. This CDR3 has 11 residues. V was pared by 9 bases and J by 9 bases, with 13 bases between. CDR1 is SGHNT, CDR2 YYREEE, per germline (reference sequence). The CDR3 sequence: CAIIYRGEQFF. CDR3 in DNA: TGTGCCATAATCTACCGAGGTGAGCAGTTCTTC.

J is TRBJ1-5 and V is TRBV19; 8 bases line up with TRBD1. The V segment lost 5 bases and the J segment 3 bases; nucleotides outside the gene matches: 18. CDR3 length equals 19 residues. In germline, CDR1 is LNHDA, CDR2 SQIVND (reference sequence). The CDR3 sequence is CASSSLRQGSTQANQPQHF. Here the CDR3 DNA reads TGTGCCAGTAGTTCCCTACGACAGGGGTCAACCCAGGCCAATCAGCCCCAGCATTTT.

This chain connects TRBV6-1 to TRBJ2-6, with TRBD2 matching over 9 bases. This CDR3 has 17 amino acids. Germline V CDR1 and CDR2: MNHNS, SASEGT. The V segment lost 4 bases and the J segment 0 bases; nucleotides outside the gene matches: 4. CDR3 protein: CASSGRSGGSGANVLTF. CDR3 bases: TGTGCCAGCAGTGGACGTAGCGGGGGCTCTGGGGCCAACGTCCTGACTTTC.

The chain carries TRBV27 and TRBJ2-3, with D possibly matching TRBD2 (6 bases). Germline V lookup: CDR1 MNHEY, CDR2 SMNVEV (reference sequence). This CDR3 region has 20 residues. The germline V and J ends were trimmed by 5 bases and 0 bases, with 27 bases remaining between them. The CDR3 spells CASSGRDSQPTSSSTDTQYF. The CDR3 DNA reads TGTGCCAGCAGTGGGCGGGATTCTCAGCCAACTTCCTCTAGCACAGATACGCAGTATTTT.